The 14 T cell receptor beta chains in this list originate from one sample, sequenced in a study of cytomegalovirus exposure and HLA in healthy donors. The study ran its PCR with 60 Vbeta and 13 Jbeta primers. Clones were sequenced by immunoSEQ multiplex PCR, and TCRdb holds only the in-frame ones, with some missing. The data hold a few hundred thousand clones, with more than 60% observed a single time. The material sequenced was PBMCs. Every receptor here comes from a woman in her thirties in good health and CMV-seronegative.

This CDR3 is CASSEAGQIQETQYF. The CDR3 nucleotides are TGTGCCAGCAGTGAAGCAGGACAGATTCAAGAGACCCAGTACTTC. This chain joins TRBV2 and TRBJ2-5; maybe TRBD1 (6 bases). V gave up 0 bases and J gave up 2 bases, with 10 bases separating them. The CDR3 is 15 amino acids. Germline lookup yields CDR1 SNHLY and CDR2 FYNNEI.

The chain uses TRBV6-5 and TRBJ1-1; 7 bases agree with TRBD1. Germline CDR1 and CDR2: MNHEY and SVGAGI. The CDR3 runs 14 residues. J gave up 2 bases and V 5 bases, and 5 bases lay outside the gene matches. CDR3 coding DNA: TGTGCCAGCAGTAAGAGACAGGGCAACACTGAAGCTTTCTTT. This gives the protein CASSKRQGNTEAFF.

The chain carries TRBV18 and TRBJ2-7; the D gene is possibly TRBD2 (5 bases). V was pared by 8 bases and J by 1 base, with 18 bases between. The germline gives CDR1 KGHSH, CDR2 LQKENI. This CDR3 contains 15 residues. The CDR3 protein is CASRKMREGSYEQYF. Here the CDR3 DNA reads TGTGCCAGCCGAAAAATGCGCGAGGGATCCTACGAGCAGTACTTC.

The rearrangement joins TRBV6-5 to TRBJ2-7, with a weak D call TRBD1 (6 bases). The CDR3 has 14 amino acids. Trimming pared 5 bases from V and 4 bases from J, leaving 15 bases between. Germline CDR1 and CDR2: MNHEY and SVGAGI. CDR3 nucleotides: TGTGCCAGCAGTGAAGGGACAAGGCGATACGAGCAGTACTTC. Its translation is CASSEGTRRYEQYF.

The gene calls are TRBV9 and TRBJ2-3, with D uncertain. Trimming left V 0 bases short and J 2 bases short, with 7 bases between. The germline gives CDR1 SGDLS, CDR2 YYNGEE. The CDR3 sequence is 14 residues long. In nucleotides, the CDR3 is TGTGCCAGCAGCGTAGATCCTTCCACAGATACGCAGTATTTT. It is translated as CASSVDPSTDTQYF. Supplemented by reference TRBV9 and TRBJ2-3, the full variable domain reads DSGVTQTPKHLITATGQRVTLRCSPRSGDLSVYWYQQSLDQGLQFLIQYYNGEERAKGNILERFSAQQFPDLHSELNLSSLELGDSALYFCASSVDPSTDTQYFGPGTRLTVL.

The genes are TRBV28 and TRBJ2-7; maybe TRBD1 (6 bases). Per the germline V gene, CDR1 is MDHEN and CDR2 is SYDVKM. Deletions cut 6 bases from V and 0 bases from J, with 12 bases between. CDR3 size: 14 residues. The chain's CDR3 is CASRPQGNSYEQYF. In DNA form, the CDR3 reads TGTGCCAGCAGACCACAGGGTAACTCCTACGAGCAGTACTTC.

The chain's CDR3 is CASRPSGAPTDTQYF. The CDR3 DNA is TGTGCCAGCAGGCCGAGCGGAGCCCCCACAGATACGCAGTATTTT. The V call is TRBV6-5, the J call TRBJ2-3, with D possibly TRBD2 on 5 matching bases. With 6 bases removed from V and 2 bases from J, the gap between germline ends came to 15 bases. Germline assignment: CDR1 MNHEY and CDR2 SVGAGI. The length of the CDR3 is 15 residues.

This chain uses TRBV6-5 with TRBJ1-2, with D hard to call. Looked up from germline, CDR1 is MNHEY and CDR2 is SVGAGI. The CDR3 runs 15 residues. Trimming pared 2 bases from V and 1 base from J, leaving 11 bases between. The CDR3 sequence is CASSYPQAVNYGYTF. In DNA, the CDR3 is TGTGCCAGCAGTTACCCCCAGGCCGTTAACTATGGCTACACCTTC.

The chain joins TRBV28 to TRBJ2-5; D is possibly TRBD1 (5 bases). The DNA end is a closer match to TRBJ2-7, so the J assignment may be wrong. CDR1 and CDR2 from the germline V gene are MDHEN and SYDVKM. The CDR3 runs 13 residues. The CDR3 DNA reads TGTGCCAGCAGTTCAGTAGGGGCCTACGAGCAGTACTTC. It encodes CASSSVGAYEQYF.

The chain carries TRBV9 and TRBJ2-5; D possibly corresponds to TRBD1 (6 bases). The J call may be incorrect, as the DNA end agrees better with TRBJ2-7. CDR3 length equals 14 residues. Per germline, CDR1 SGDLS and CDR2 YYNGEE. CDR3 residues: CASSGPGTSGEQYF. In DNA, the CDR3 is TGTGCCAGCAGCGGTCCAGGGACAAGCGGCGAGCAGTACTTC.

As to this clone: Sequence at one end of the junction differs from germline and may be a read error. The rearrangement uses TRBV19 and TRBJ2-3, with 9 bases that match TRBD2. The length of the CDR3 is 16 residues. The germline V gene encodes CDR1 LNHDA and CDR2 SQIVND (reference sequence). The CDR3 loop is CASSIGLAWGADTQYF. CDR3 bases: TGTGCCAGTAGCATAGGACTAGCGTGGGGCGCAGATACGCAGTATTTT.

The CDR3 sequence is CAWSLQENTEAFF. In DNA form, the CDR3 reads TGTGCCTGGAGTTTACAGGAGAACACTGAAGCTTTCTTT. This rearrangement joins TRBV30 to TRBJ1-1, with a tentative D call TRBD1 (5 bases). The CDR3 loop spans 13 amino acids. With 2 bases removed from V and 1 base from J, the gap between germline ends came to 8 bases. Germline CDR1 and CDR2: GTSNPN and SVGIG (reference sequence).

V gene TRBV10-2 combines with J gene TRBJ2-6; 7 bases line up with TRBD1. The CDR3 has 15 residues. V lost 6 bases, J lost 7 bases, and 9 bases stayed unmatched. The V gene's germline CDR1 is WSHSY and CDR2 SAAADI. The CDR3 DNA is TGCGCCAGCAGCACCGGGACAGTGGCAGCCAACGTCCTGACTTTC. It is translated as CASSTGTVAANVLTF.

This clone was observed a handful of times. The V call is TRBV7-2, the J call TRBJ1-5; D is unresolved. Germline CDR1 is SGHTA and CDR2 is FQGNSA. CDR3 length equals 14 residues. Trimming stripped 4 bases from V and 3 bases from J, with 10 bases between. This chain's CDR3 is CASSSLQYNQPQHF. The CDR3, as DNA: TGTGCCAGCAGCTCCCTCCAGTACAATCAGCCCCAGCATTTT.